Following are 20 T cell receptor beta chains from one sample sequenced in a study of cytomegalovirus exposure and HLA in healthy donors (dated by TCRdb to 2015 to 2018). Library construction relied on the immunoSEQ multiplex PCR assay. TCRdb obtained this table from immuneACCESS and retained in-frame rearrangements with V and J assigned. These tables miss some clones; where compared with another copy, unresolved V genes account for less than half of the shortfall, and the remainder is unexplained. For this sample the table gives 71,000 or so clones, of which 94% were detected only once. In total, the top ten clones hold 3% to 4% of the sample. Sequencing was done on a sample of PBMCs. All receptors derive from a young woman in good health and CMV-seropositive.

The V gene is TRBV7-3, the J gene TRBJ2-6; 7 positions agree with TRBD1. V was clipped by 5 bases and J by 2 bases; unmatched bases: 9. Looked up from germline, CDR1 is SGHTA and CDR2 is FQGTGA. The length of the CDR3 is 17 residues. The CDR3 nucleotides read TGTGCCAGCAGCGCCCCGGCCGGGACAGCTGGGGCCAACGTCCTGACTTTC. Encoded protein: CASSAPAGTAGANVLTF.

The V and J genes are TRBV28 and TRBJ2-3, with TRBD1 matching 8 bases. Germline assignment: CDR1 MDHEN and CDR2 SYDVKM. J lost 0 bases, V lost 1 base, and 9 bases had no gene match. This CDR3 spans 18 amino acids. As DNA, the CDR3 is TGTGCCAGCAGTTTATACCGGGGACAGGCCCCTAGCACAGATACGCAGTATTTT. This sequence encodes CASSLYRGQAPSTDTQYF.

This chain uses TRBV5-1 with TRBJ1-3, with a weak D call TRBD1 (6 bases). This CDR3 contains 17 residues. V gave up 2 bases and J gave up 0 bases, with 15 bases separating them. Germline lookup yields CDR1 SGHRS and CDR2 YFSETQ. Here the CDR3 reads CASSFFQGRLSGNTIYF. DNA for the CDR3: TGCGCCAGCAGCTTTTTCCAGGGGCGACTCTCTGGAAACACCATATATTTT.

V and J are TRBV25-1 and TRBJ1-1, with TRBD1 identical over 10 bases. Trimming at V came to 6 bases and at J to 0 bases, leaving 10 bases not matched to a gene. The CDR3 extends over 17 amino acids. Germline V CDR1 and CDR2: MGHDK, SYGVNS. The CDR3 protein is CASSHIGQGEVNTEAFF. The CDR3 DNA is TGTGCCAGCAGCCATATCGGACAGGGGGAGGTGAACACTGAAGCTTTCTTT.

A single count supports this clone. The chain carries TRBV5-1 and TRBJ1-6; perhaps TRBD1 as D (5 bases). Deletions cut 1 base from V and 9 bases from J, with 17 bases between. This CDR3 region has 16 residues. Germline V gene sequence: CDR1 SGHRS, CDR2 YFSETQ. The CDR3 loop is CASSLSVSGGGSPLHF. For the CDR3, the DNA is TGCGCCAGCAGCTTGTCCGTTTCGGGGGGGGGTTCACCCCTCCACTTT.

The chain combines TRBV4-2 with TRBJ2-1; 8 bases fit TRBD2. With V trimmed by 1 base and J by 7 bases, 9 bases remained unmatched. The length of the CDR3 is 16 residues. Germline-derived CDR1 and CDR2 are LGHNA and YNFKEQ. Here the CDR3 DNA reads TGTGCCAGCAGCCAAGCGGATCGGGGGGGCCAGAATGAGCAGTTCTTC. Protein product: CASSQADRGGQNEQFF.

The V call is TRBV7-2, the J call TRBJ1-2; 8 bases are shared with TRBD1. Trimming at V came to 1 base and at J to 4 bases, leaving 5 bases not matched to a gene. This CDR3 comprises 15 residues. The germline CDR1 and CDR2 sequences are SGHTA and FQGNSA. The CDR3 coding sequence is TGTGCCAGCAGCTTAGAAGGACAGGGAAGCTATGGCTACACCTTC. Translation: CASSLEGQGSYGYTF.

This chain connects TRBV7-8 to TRBJ2-1, with 13 bases lining up with TRBD2. Per the germline V gene, CDR1 is SGHVS and CDR2 is FQNEAQ. The V gene end was trimmed by 5 bases and the J gene end by 8 bases; junction bases not matched to a gene: 9. This CDR3 has 16 residues. Written as DNA, the CDR3 is TGTGCCAGCAGCCTGAGGACTAGCGGGAGTCGTGATGAGCAGTTCTTC. It is translated as CASSLRTSGSRDEQFF.

The V and J genes are TRBV6-5 and TRBJ2-2; TRBD1 agrees at 7 bases. The J segment lost 4 bases and the V segment lost 7 bases, leaving 6 bases of the junction unmatched. CDR3 size: 14 residues. Germline lookup yields CDR1 MNHEY and CDR2 SVGAGI. This CDR3 is CASTTDRRTGELFF. The CDR3 DNA sequence: TGTGCCAGCACCACGGACAGGCGCACCGGGGAGCTGTTTTTT.

The chain recombines TRBV7-9 with TRBJ2-5, with 8 nucleotides matching TRBD2. The CDR3 runs 15 residues. CDR1 and CDR2 (germline): SEHNR, FQNEAQ (reference sequence). Trimming took 0 bases from V and 7 from J; bases not matched to a gene: 7. The DNA of the CDR3 is TGTGCCAGCAGCTTAGCGGCAGTAGCGGGATCGACCCAGTACTTC. Residues: CASSLAAVAGSTQYF.

This clone was picked up one time. The chain couples TRBV18 to TRBJ1-1; 10 nucleotides match TRBD1. This CDR3 is built from 16 residues. Germline CDR1 KGHSH, CDR2 LQKENI. With V trimmed by 3 bases and J by 5 bases, 9 bases remained unmatched. The CDR3 coding sequence is TGTGCCAGCTCACCTATCGGGACAGGGGAAAGGACTGAAGCTTTCTTT. Protein product: CASSPIGTGERTEAFF.

The chain has TRBV9 and TRBJ1-4; D is ambiguous. Deletions cut 4 bases from V and 8 bases from J, with 18 bases between. The CDR3 loop spans 15 amino acids. Per the germline V gene, CDR1 is SGDLS and CDR2 is YYNGEE. Here the CDR3 DNA reads TGTGCCAGCAGCCCTCGGGTGGGAGGAAGGGAAAAACTGTTTTTT. As protein: CASSPRVGGREKLFF.

About this clone itself: Germline is not matched at one junction end, which may reflect a read error. CDR3 residues: CACSVGTVVYEQYF. As DNA, the CDR3 is TGTGCCTGCAGTGTCGGGACAGTGGTGTACGAGCAGTACTTC. The gene calls are TRBV30 and TRBJ2-7; 7 bases map to TRBD1. The CDR3 runs 14 residues. From germline, CDR1 is GTSNPN and CDR2 SVGIG (reference sequence).

The chain links TRBV14 to TRBJ1-1, with a weak D call TRBD1 (5 bases). Between the trimmed V and J ends, which lost 8 bases and 1 base, there was a span of 11 bases. The CDR3 contains 13 residues. In germline, CDR1 is SGHDN, CDR2 FVKESK. The CDR3 region is CASGLTENTEAFF. CDR3 nucleotide sequence: TGTGCCAGCGGCCTGACAGAGAACACTGAAGCTTTCTTT.

V is TRBV7-2 and J is TRBJ2-3; 9 positions match TRBD2. V shed 5 bases and J 3 bases; nucleotides not matched to a gene: 9. Germline V lookup: CDR1 SGHTA, CDR2 FQGNSA. The CDR3 has 16 amino acids. CDR3 protein: CASSLLPGLATDTQYF. The CDR3 nucleotides are TGTGCCAGCAGCCTACTGCCGGGACTAGCAACAGATACGCAGTATTTT.

The chain uses TRBV7-2 and TRBJ2-3, with D uncertain. The CDR3 is 14 residues long. V dropped 1 base and J dropped 4 bases, with 9 bases sitting between them. CDR1 and CDR2 from the germline V gene are SGHTA and FQGNSA. CDR3 nucleotides: TGTGCCAGCAGCTTAGTCCAGTCCCCAGATACGCAGTATTTT. Its protein product is CASSLVQSPDTQYF.

This clone was seen only once. The V and J genes are TRBV2 and TRBJ1-5; 7 nucleotides match TRBD1. Germline CDR1 reads SNHLY; CDR2 reads FYNNEI. The CDR3 length is 14 residues. J was trimmed by 4 bases and V by 7 bases; bases with no gene match: 7. CDR3 in DNA: TGTGCCAGCACCCAAGACAGGGCTAATCAGCCCCAGCATTTT. It encodes CASTQDRANQPQHF.

This chain links TRBV27 with TRBJ2-1; D remains ambiguous. Trimming stripped 9 bases from V and 9 bases from J, with 15 bases between. Germline CDR1 reads MNHEY; CDR2 reads SMNVEV (reference sequence). This CDR3 has 12 amino acids. The CDR3 is CASAGLGLEQFF. CDR3 DNA: TGTGCCAGTGCTGGTCTTGGGCTTGAGCAGTTCTTC.

The chain couples TRBV6-6 to TRBJ2-5, with D tentatively TRBD1 (6 bases). Trimming removed 7 bases from V and 2 bases from J, with 11 bases in between. The germline V gene encodes CDR1 MNHNY and CDR2 SVGAGI (reference sequence). The CDR3 is made up of 13 amino acids. As DNA, the CDR3 is TGTGCCAGCAAGCCAGGACAGCAAGAGACCCAGTACTTC. Its translation is CASKPGQQETQYF.

This chain links TRBV28 with TRBJ1-2; the D gene is possibly TRBD1 (5 bases). Germline V gene sequence: CDR1 MDHEN, CDR2 SYDVKM. CDR3 length: 15 amino acids. Deletions cut 2 bases from V and 4 bases from J, with 14 bases between. The CDR3 loop reads CASSLPGGNVYGYTF. DNA for the CDR3: TGTGCCAGCAGTTTACCGGGGGGAAACGTCTATGGCTACACCTTC.